A single sample gave rise to the 28 T cell receptor beta chains below, sequenced in a study of blood T cell repertoires in COVID-19. Libraries were prepared by immunoSEQ multiplex PCR; TCRdb keeps only in-frame clonotypes and omits some of them. Of 25,000 to 30,000 clones in the sample, 88% were seen once. Sample: peripheral blood. The receptors come from a woman aged 45 to 65 with active COVID-19.

This clone was detected once. The genes are TRBV18 and TRBJ2-1, with 7 bases aligning to TRBD2. Germline V gives CDR1 KGHSH, CDR2 LQKENI. The J segment lost 6 bases and the V segment lost 2 bases, leaving 4 bases of the junction unmatched. The length of the CDR3 is 14 residues. The CDR3 coding sequence is TGTGCCAGCTCACCATCGGGACTACTCAATGAGCAGTTCTTC. It codes for CASSPSGLLNEQFF.

Relative to its sample, this clone is medium-sized. This sample includes further DNA sequences coding for the same CDR3. This chain connects TRBV5-8 to TRBJ1-1; TRBD1 matches 7 bases. This CDR3 has 14 amino acids. The V gene's germline CDR1 is SGHTS and CDR2 YDEGEE. V trimming: 0 bases; J trimming: 8 bases; junction bases outside the gene matches: 7. The CDR3 coding sequence is TGTGCCAGCAGCTTGGCAGGGGGAGGCTCGGAAGCTTTCTTT. This gives the protein CASSLAGGGSEAFF.

V and J are TRBV6-1 and TRBJ2-7; 9 bases match TRBD1. The CDR3 contains 16 residues. Germline assignment: CDR1 MNHNS and CDR2 SASEGT. The J segment lost 5 bases and the V segment lost 4 bases, leaving 12 bases of the junction unmatched. CDR3 protein: CASSVNPRGQGHEQYF. The CDR3 nucleotides are TGTGCCAGCAGTGTGAATCCTCGGGGACAGGGTCACGAGCAGTACTTC.

As DNA, the CDR3 is TGCGCCAGCAGATCTACAGTGAGCTCCTATAATTCACCCCTCCACTTT. This translates into CASRSTVSSYNSPLHF. V usage is TRBV5-1 and J usage is TRBJ1-6; D gene uncertain. The CDR3 is 16 residues long. V was trimmed by 5 bases and J by 0 bases, leaving 12 bases between them. Germline V lookup: CDR1 SGHRS, CDR2 YFSETQ.

This clone has more than one count but fewer than ten. The chain carries TRBV27 and TRBJ2-7; maybe TRBD2 (5 bases). The CDR3 contains 13 residues. Germline V gene data show CDR1 as MNHEY and CDR2 as SMNVEV (reference sequence). Trimming shortened V by 5 bases and J by 2 bases, and 10 bases separated the two germline ends. The CDR3 protein is CASSAGPTYEQYF. The CDR3 DNA is TGTGCCAGCAGTGCGGGCCCTACCTACGAGCAGTACTTC.

The chain joins TRBV2 to TRBJ1-2; 11 positions match TRBD1. The V segment lost 7 bases and the J segment 2 bases; nucleotides outside the gene matches: 3. This CDR3 contains 14 residues. Germline V gene data show CDR1 as SNHLY and CDR2 as FYNNEI. CDR3 coding DNA: TGTGCCAGCACTCGGGACAGGGGGAACTATGGCTACACCTTC. Translating gives CASTRDRGNYGYTF. Using reference TRBV2 and TRBJ1-2 for the parts outside the CDR3, the full variable domain is EPEVTQTPSHQVTQMGQEVILRCVPISNHLYFYWYRQILGQKVEFLVSFYNNEISEKSEIFDDQFSVERPDGSNFTLKIRSTKLEDSAMYFCASTRDRGNYGYTFGSGTRLTVV.

This sequence joins TRBV7-3 and TRBJ2-1, with D perhaps matching TRBD2 (6 bases). Germline V gives CDR1 SGHTA, CDR2 FQGTGA. The CDR3 covers 14 residues. Trimming removed 5 bases from V and 6 bases from J, with 14 bases in between. The CDR3 protein is CASSPGGRGNEQFF. CDR3 DNA: TGTGCCAGCAGCCCCGGGGGTCGGGGCAATGAGCAGTTCTTC.

The rearrangement uses TRBV6-6 and TRBJ2-2; 10 positions match TRBD2. The CDR3 is made up of 15 amino acids. CDR1 is MNHNY, CDR2 SVGAGI, per germline (reference sequence). The V gene end was trimmed by 5 bases and the J gene end by 3 bases; junction bases not matched to a gene: 3. The CDR3 nucleotides read TGTGCCAGCAGTAAGGGACTAGCGTACACCGGGGAGCTGTTTTTT. It encodes CASSKGLAYTGELFF.

This sequence joins TRBV28 and TRBJ2-5, with TRBD1 identical over 9 bases. Germline-derived CDR1 and CDR2 are MDHEN and SYDVKM. The CDR3 has 16 amino acids. J gave up 2 bases and V 5 bases, and 9 bases lay outside the gene matches. CDR3 residues: CASSTQRDRVQETQYF. CDR3 nucleotides: TGTGCCAGCAGTACCCAACGGGACAGGGTACAAGAGACCCAGTACTTC.

Points on this clone: One base away lies a much larger clone, so this may be a sequencing read error. The gene calls are TRBV27 and TRBJ2-1, with D maybe TRBD1 (6 bases). The CDR3 covers 12 residues. The V gene lost 6 bases and the J gene lost 6 bases, with 9 bases spanning the gap. CDR1 MNHEY and CDR2 SMNVEV come from the germline V gene (reference sequence). The CDR3 sequence: CASSQGSNEQFF. CDR3 in DNA: TGTGCCAGCAGCCAGGGGTCCAATGAGCAGTTCTTC.

This chain joins TRBV28 and TRBJ2-7, with TRBD2 matching 7 bases. In germline, CDR1 is MDHEN, CDR2 SYDVKM. This CDR3 spans 14 amino acids. J lost 1 base, V lost 7 bases, and 7 bases had no gene match. For the CDR3, the DNA is TGTGCCAGCACCCTTAGCGGGCCATCCTACGAGCAGTACTTC. Its translation is CASTLSGPSYEQYF.

This chain joins TRBV7-9 and TRBJ2-7; TRBD1 matches 11 bases. Unmatched junction bases numbered 9, after V lost 0 bases and J lost 5 bases. In germline, CDR1 is SEHNR, CDR2 FQNEAQ (reference sequence). The CDR3 contains 17 residues. The CDR3 here is CASSLAGTGGFANEQYF. DNA for the CDR3: TGTGCCAGCAGCTTAGCCGGGACAGGGGGATTTGCGAACGAGCAGTACTTC.

This rearrangement joins TRBV27 to TRBJ1-1; D possibly corresponds to TRBD1 (5 bases). The CDR3 is made up of 13 amino acids. Germline V gene lookup returns CDR1 MNHEY and CDR2 SMNVEV (reference sequence). With 6 bases removed from V and 8 bases from J, the gap between germline ends came to 16 bases. As DNA, the CDR3 is TGTGCCAGCAGCCCAGCGGGGGGGGTCGAAGCTTTCTTT. Translation: CASSPAGGVEAFF.

The chain employs TRBV6-6 and TRBJ2-3, with 11 bases matching TRBD2. Trimming took 8 bases from V and 5 from J; bases not matched to a gene: 6. The germline V gene encodes CDR1 MNHNY and CDR2 SVGAGI (reference sequence). The CDR3 spans 14 residues. The CDR3 nucleotides are TGTGCCAGCGTAACCGGGACTAGCGGAGATACGCAGTATTTT. Amino acids: CASVTGTSGDTQYF.

The chain is built from TRBV2 and TRBJ2-2; no clear D gene. V gave up 2 bases and J gave up 4 bases, with 8 bases separating them. This CDR3 is 14 amino acids long. Germline lookup yields CDR1 SNHLY and CDR2 FYNNEI. For the CDR3, the DNA is TGTGCCAGCAGTGAAAGCTTAGTCACCGGGGAGCTGTTTTTT. Its protein product is CASSESLVTGELFF.

This chain links TRBV11-2 with TRBJ1-4; unclear D gene. Per the germline V gene, CDR1 is SGHAT and CDR2 is FQNNGV. Trimming cost V 4 bases and J 4 bases, with 4 bases left between them. The CDR3 has 12 residues. CDR3 region: CASSYSNEKLFF. CDR3 bases: TGTGCCAGCAGCTACAGTAATGAAAAACTGTTTTTT.

This rearrangement joins TRBV3-1 (or the pseudogene TRBV3-2) to TRBJ2-1; 12 positions match TRBD2. After removal of 3 bases from V and 7 bases from J, the junction contained 10 bases not matched to a gene. This CDR3 comprises 17 residues. Germline-derived CDR1 and CDR2 are LGHDT and YNNKEL (reference sequence). As DNA, the CDR3 is TGTGCCAGCAGCCAGAAGACGCTAGCGGGAGGGCCAAATGAGCAGTTCTTC. Its translation is CASSQKTLAGGPNEQFF.

This clone was picked up one time. The chain is built from TRBV11-2 and TRBJ2-2; D unclear. CDR1 and CDR2 (germline): SGHAT, FQNNGV. V lost 9 bases, J lost 3 bases, and 5 bases lay in between. The CDR3 sequence is 11 residues long. CDR3: CASSYTGELFF. In nucleotides, the CDR3 is TGTGCCAGTAGTTACACCGGGGAGCTGTTTTTT.

V and J are TRBV15 and TRBJ2-3; 11 bases match TRBD1. The CDR3 has 16 amino acids. V dropped 3 bases and J dropped 3; count of bases not matched to a gene: 5. The germline gives CDR1 LNHNV, CDR2 YYDKDF (reference sequence). The CDR3 loop reads CATSRYGTGGTDTQYF. In nucleotides, the CDR3 is TGTGCCACCAGCAGGTACGGGACAGGGGGAACAGATACGCAGTATTTT.

V is TRBV15 and J is TRBJ2-5, with TRBD2 matching over 11 bases. With 2 bases clipped from V and 5 bases from J, the junction kept 7 bases outside the gene matches. The CDR3 runs to 16 residues. Germline CDR1 reads LNHNV; CDR2 reads YYDKDF (reference sequence). This chain's CDR3 is CATSRRLTSGIETQYF. The CDR3 DNA follows: TGTGCCACCAGCAGACGGCTGACTAGCGGGATTGAGACCCAGTACTTC.

The chain uses TRBV19 and TRBJ2-7; 8 nucleotides line up with TRBD2. Looked up from germline, CDR1 is LNHDA and CDR2 is SQIVND (reference sequence). Losses at the gene ends were 2 bases for V and 2 bases for J; bases not matched to a gene: 5. The CDR3 extends over 15 amino acids. CDR3 in amino acids: CASSISGSAPYEQYF. The DNA of the CDR3 is TGTGCCAGTAGTATAAGCGGGAGTGCTCCCTACGAGCAGTACTTC. Looking up the rest from reference TRBV19 and TRBJ2-7 gives the full variable domain: DGGITQSPKYLFRKEGQNVTLSCEQNLNHDAMYWYRQDPGQGLRLIYYSQIVNDFQKGDIAEGYSVSREKKESFPLTVTSAQKNPTAFYLCASSISGSAPYEQYFGPGTRLTVT.

This chain connects TRBV9 to TRBJ1-1; D is ambiguous. Germline CDR1 reads SGDLS; CDR2 reads YYNGEE. This CDR3 spans 14 amino acids. The V end lost 4 bases, the J end lost 1 base, and 11 bases lay between the germline ends. The CDR3 region is CASSLRHQNTEAFF. The CDR3 DNA is TGTGCCAGCAGCCTACGACACCAGAACACTGAAGCTTTCTTT.

In this sample, this clone turned up once. The rearrangement joins TRBV19 to TRBJ1-4; 11 bases fit TRBD1. Per the germline V gene, CDR1 is LNHDA and CDR2 is SQIVND (reference sequence). CDR3 length: 15 residues. V shed 5 bases and J 8 bases; nucleotides not matched to a gene: 7. The CDR3 loop reads CASSQPGQGGEKLFF. The CDR3 DNA is TGTGCCAGTAGTCAACCGGGACAGGGGGGGGAAAAACTGTTTTTT.

This chain links TRBV4-2 with TRBJ2-7; 9 bases are a match to TRBD2. The CDR3 sequence is 16 residues long. Germline V gene lookup returns CDR1 LGHNA and CDR2 YNFKEQ. With 2 bases clipped from V and 5 bases from J, the junction kept 10 bases outside the gene matches. CDR3 sequence (DNA): TGTGCCAGCAGCCAATCGATCTGGCGGGAGGGAGACGAGCAGTACTTC. It yields the protein CASSQSIWREGDEQYF.

This rearrangement joins TRBV5-1 to TRBJ2-1, with 11 bases matching TRBD2. V was clipped by 4 bases and J by 6 bases; unmatched bases: 6. CDR1 and CDR2 (germline): SGHRS, YFSETQ. This CDR3 region has 15 residues. CDR3 residues: CASSQGLAGLNEQFF. In DNA, the CDR3 is TGCGCCAGCAGCCAAGGACTAGCGGGTCTCAATGAGCAGTTCTTC.

This CDR3 is CASSSQQGETEAFF. The CDR3 DNA sequence: TGTGCCAGCAGCTCGCAACAGGGGGAAACTGAAGCTTTCTTT. V and J are TRBV7-9 and TRBJ1-1; TRBD1 matches at 8 bases. The germline V gene has CDR1 SEHNR and CDR2 FQNEAQ (reference sequence). CDR3 length equals 14 residues. The J segment lost 5 bases and the V segment lost 4 bases, leaving 6 bases of the junction unmatched.

The rearrangement links TRBV7-9 to TRBJ1-6; TRBD1 matches at 9 bases. CDR3 length: 15 residues. Germline V gives CDR1 SEHNR, CDR2 FQNEAQ (reference sequence). The V segment lost 5 bases and the J segment 8 bases; nucleotides outside the gene matches: 7. CDR3 coding DNA: TGTGCCAGCAGCATGGACAGGGGATGGGATTCACCCCTCCACTTT. It specifies CASSMDRGWDSPLHF. The entire variable domain, with the rest obtained from reference TRBV7-9 and TRBJ1-6, is as follows: DTGVSQNPRHKITKRGQNVTFRCDPISEHNRLYWYRQTLGQGPEFLTYFQNEAQLEKSRLLSDRFSAERPKGSFSTLEIQRTEQGDSAMYLCASSMDRGWDSPLHFGNGTRLTVT.

This chain connects TRBV6-1 to TRBJ2-5, with 7 positions matching TRBD1. Per the germline V gene, CDR1 is MNHNS and CDR2 is SASEGT. The J segment lost 4 bases and the V segment lost 1 base, leaving 6 bases of the junction unmatched. The CDR3 length is 15 residues. CDR3 sequence reads: CASSEGQGVRETQYF. DNA for the CDR3: TGTGCCAGCAGTGAAGGGCAGGGGGTACGAGAGACCCAGTACTTC.